This passage covers 19 T cell receptor beta chains from one sample sequenced in a study of control samples from healthy donors and cancer patients. Sequencing was performed with immunoSEQ multiplex PCR; in TCRdb, only in-frame clones are kept and a portion is missing. Among 110,000 or so clones, roughly 79% were seen once, and the ten largest hold about 5.9%. The sequencing input was blood. The receptor source for this set is a man between 18 and 29 years old in good health.

This chain links TRBV18 with TRBJ1-6, with TRBD1 matching 10 bases. CDR1 is KGHSH and CDR2 is LQKENI in the germline V gene. With 3 bases clipped from V and 6 bases from J, the junction kept 2 bases outside the gene matches. CDR3 length: 15 residues. The CDR3 DNA follows: TGTGCCAGCTCACCGGGACAGGGGACTAATTCACCCCTCCACTTT. It encodes CASSPGQGTNSPLHF.

The chain employs TRBV7-9 and TRBJ1-2; a weak D match, TRBD1 (5 bases). Trimming took 1 base from V and 5 from J, leaving 8 bases between them. Germline V gene lookup returns CDR1 SEHNR and CDR2 FQNEAQ (reference sequence). CDR3 size: 13 residues. The CDR3 loop reads CASSLVGGYGYTF. CDR3 bases: TGTGCCAGCAGCTTAGTTGGGGGATATGGCTACACCTTC.

V is TRBV29-1 and J is TRBJ1-2; possibly TRBD1 for D (6 bases). The V end lost 0 bases, the J end lost 7 bases, and 18 bases lay between the germline ends. From germline, CDR1 is SQVTM and CDR2 ANQGSEA. The CDR3 runs to 15 residues. CDR3: CSVEDPGDYISGYTF. The CDR3 region has the DNA TGCAGCGTTGAAGATCCAGGGGACTACATCTCTGGCTACACCTTC.

The chain is built from TRBV7-2 and TRBJ2-3; D uncertain. Trimming removed 0 bases at V and 4 bases at J, with 5 bases between. The germline CDR1 and CDR2 sequences are SGHTA and FQGNSA. The CDR3 has 13 residues. The CDR3 coding sequence is TGTGCCAGCAGCTTAGCGCTGTCAGATACGCAGTATTTT. It encodes CASSLALSDTQYF. Together with reference TRBV7-2 and TRBJ2-3, the CDR3 gives the full variable domain: GAGVSQSPSNKVTEKGKDVELRCDPISGHTALYWYRQSLGQGLEFLIYFQGNSAPDKSGLPSDRFSAERTGGSVSTLTIQRTQQEDSAVYLCASSLALSDTQYFGPGTRLTVL.

The V and J genes are TRBV11-3 and TRBJ2-5, with 8 bases fitting TRBD2. With 6 bases clipped from V and 2 bases from J, the junction kept 8 bases outside the gene matches. The CDR3 spans 15 residues. Germline V gene lookup returns CDR1 SGHNT and CDR2 YENEEA. The CDR3 bases are TGTGCCAGCAGTCGCGGGGGGAAGGGGCAAGAGACCCAGTACTTC. Translating gives CASSRGGKGQETQYF.

The V and J genes are TRBV10-1 and TRBJ2-5; a possible D gene is TRBD2 (6 bases). Trimming removed 6 bases at V and 4 bases at J, with 24 bases between. CDR1 and CDR2 from the germline V gene are WNHNN and SYGVQD (reference sequence). This CDR3 spans 17 amino acids. The CDR3, as DNA: TGCGCCAGCAGCGCCGGGAGAACGAACCCCGCGGGAGAGACCCAGTACTTC. It codes for CASSAGRTNPAGETQYF.

By share of the sample, this clone is medium-sized. The V call is TRBV23-1, the J call TRBJ2-4; 7 bases are a match to TRBD2. TRBV23-1 is an open reading frame, and its role is uncertain. This CDR3 has 14 residues. V trimming: 8 bases; J trimming: 5 bases; junction bases outside the gene matches: 9. The CDR3 nucleotides read TGCGCCAGCTCATCCCATGGGAGGGAAAACATTCAGTACTTC. Protein product: CASSSHGRENIQYF.

The chain carries TRBV30 and TRBJ1-4; unclear D gene. The CDR3 loop spans 18 amino acids. Germline V gene data show CDR1 as GTSNPN and CDR2 as SVGIG (reference sequence). Trimming took off 1 base at V and 0 bases at J, with 18 bases between the two ends. CDR3 coding DNA: TGTGCCTGGAGTGGATCCCGGAGGCATCCCGCAACTAATGAAAAACTGTTTTTT. It codes for CAWSGSRRHPATNEKLFF.

The CDR3 loop is CASSFRGGGLSTDTQYF. DNA of the CDR3: TGTGCCAGCAGTTTTCGCGGCGGGGGCCTTAGCACAGATACGCAGTATTTT. This rearrangement joins TRBV28 to TRBJ2-3; possible D gene TRBD2, 7 bases. In germline, CDR1 is MDHEN, CDR2 SYDVKM. The CDR3 is 17 residues long. V lost 3 bases and J 0 bases, leaving 16 bases between the germline ends.

The CDR3: CASSYPGQETQYF. CDR3 coding DNA: TGTGCCAGCAGTTACCCCGGCCAAGAGACCCAGTACTTC. The V call is TRBV6-2 or TRBV6-3, the J call TRBJ2-5, with D hard to call. The CDR3 contains 13 residues. V lost 2 bases and J 1 base, leaving 5 bases between the germline ends. Germline CDR1 MNHEY, CDR2 SVGEGT.

This clone was observed once. The rearrangement joins TRBV30 to TRBJ2-3; 11 bases agree with TRBD2. The J segment lost 4 bases and the V segment lost 0 bases, leaving 6 bases of the junction unmatched. Germline assignment: CDR1 GTSNPN and CDR2 SVGIG (reference sequence). There are 16 residues in the CDR3. DNA for the CDR3: TGTGCCTGGAGTGTCGGTAGCGGGGGGGTCCCAGATACGCAGTATTTT. Translation: CAWSVGSGGVPDTQYF.

The V gene is TRBV6-4, the J gene TRBJ1-2; a possible D gene is TRBD1 (5 bases). CDR3 length equals 12 residues. The germline CDR1 and CDR2 sequences are MRHNA and SNTAGT. V was clipped by 6 bases and J by 3 bases, with 8 bases between them. This CDR3 is CASRRQYYGYTF. CDR3 bases: TGTGCCAGCAGACGACAGTACTATGGCTACACCTTC.

The V call is TRBV28, the J call TRBJ1-1; maybe TRBD1 (5 bases). The CDR3 length is 14 residues. V shed 7 bases and J shed 4 bases, with 16 bases lying between them. Germline loops: CDR1 MDHEN, CDR2 SYDVKM. DNA for the CDR3: TGTGCCAGCACCCCCCAGGGTAGAGGCACTGAAGCTTTCTTT. This sequence encodes CASTPQGRGTEAFF.

This chain uses TRBV9 with TRBJ1-1; D is possibly TRBD1 (6 bases). This CDR3 has 15 amino acids. V was trimmed by 2 bases and J by 4 bases, leaving 15 bases between them. The germline V gene has CDR1 SGDLS and CDR2 YYNGEE. In DNA form, the CDR3 reads TGTGCCAGCAGCGTCGAGGGGGGGGTGGTCACTGAAGCTTTCTTT. Amino acid sequence: CASSVEGGVVTEAFF.

This chain uses TRBV7-8 with TRBJ2-6; D unresolved. The V end lost 5 bases, the J end lost 2 bases, and 10 bases lay between the germline ends. Germline V gene data show CDR1 as SGHVS and CDR2 as FQNEAQ. The CDR3 consists of 15 residues. In DNA, the CDR3 is TGTGCCAGCAGCCCCCCACAGCCTGGGGCCAACGTCCTGACTTTC. This gives the protein CASSPPQPGANVLTF.

V and J are TRBV24-1 and TRBJ2-2, with TRBD1 as a possible D gene (5 bases). Trimming took off 7 bases at V and 1 base at J, with 9 bases between the two ends. From germline, CDR1 is KGHDR and CDR2 SFDVKD. CDR3 size: 14 residues. CDR3 protein: CATRGELNTGELFF. The CDR3 region has the DNA TGTGCCACCAGAGGGGAATTGAACACCGGGGAGCTGTTTTTT.

The chain links TRBV3-1 (or the pseudogene TRBV3-2) to TRBJ2-7; the D gene is possibly TRBD1 (6 bases). The CDR3 runs 16 residues. Trimming took 4 bases from V and 3 from J, leaving 19 bases between them. Germline V gene sequence: CDR1 LGHDT, CDR2 YNNKEL (reference sequence). The CDR3 region has the DNA TGTGCCAGCAGCCCCGGGCGTGGACAGCGCGTCTACGAGCAGTACTTC. As protein: CASSPGRGQRVYEQYF.

Only a few counts were recorded for this clone. The chain has TRBV5-6 and TRBJ2-3; tentatively, D is TRBD2 (5 bases). Deletions cut 2 bases from V and 0 bases from J, with 13 bases between. The CDR3 loop spans 16 amino acids. Germline lookup yields CDR1 SGHDT and CDR2 YYEEEE. The CDR3 here is CASSFPSRGSTDTQYF. The DNA of the CDR3 is TGTGCCAGCAGCTTCCCCTCCCGCGGGAGCACAGATACGCAGTATTTT.

This clone showed up just once. This rearrangement joins TRBV7-6 to TRBJ2-3; D might be TRBD1 or TRBD2, each matching 5 bases. V was pared by 1 base and J by 0 bases, with 17 bases between. CDR1 and CDR2 (germline): SGHVS, FNYEAQ. The CDR3 consists of 18 residues. The CDR3 bases are TGTGCCAGCAGCTTAGAAAGAGGGACGACAACTAGCACAGATACGCAGTATTTT. This translates into CASSLERGTTTSTDTQYF.